These 20 T cell receptor beta chains were sequenced from one sample in a study of long-term antiretroviral therapy in people with HIV (dated by TCRdb to 2021 to 2024). The immunoSEQ hsTCRB v3.0 assay was used at survey level resolution for TRB variable region sequencing. The immuneACCESS repertoire file appears here via TCRdb, limited to in-frame rearrangements. These files lack a portion of the clones; in checked studies, under half of the deficit traces to unresolved V genes, and the cause of the others is not known. The sample table contains some 17,000 clones; only one count was recorded for 80% of them. The ten biggest clones cover 4% to 5% of the sample. Specimen: unsorted PBMCs, collected 0.1 years before starting antiretroviral therapy. All receptors come from a man aged 18 to 35 with HIV.

The CDR3 region has the DNA TGCGCCAGCAGCCTCTCAGGACAGGGGGCCTACGAGCAGTACTTC. Protein sequence: CASSLSGQGAYEQYF. The V call is TRBV5-1, the J call TRBJ2-7, with 10 bases aligning to TRBD1. V lost 4 bases, J lost 2 bases, and 6 bases stayed unmatched. The CDR3 runs to 15 residues. Germline V gives CDR1 SGHRS, CDR2 YFSETQ.

The chain couples TRBV18 to TRBJ2-4, with 9 positions matching TRBD2. Trimming took 0 bases from V and 3 from J; bases not matched to a gene: 3. This CDR3 is built from 16 residues. Germline V CDR1 and CDR2: KGHSH, LQKENI. In DNA, the CDR3 is TGTGCCAGCTCACCACCGCGGGGGGGACTCAAAAACATTCAGTACTTC. Protein: CASSPPRGGLKNIQYF. Using reference TRBV18 and TRBJ2-4 for the parts outside the CDR3, the full variable domain is NAGVMQNPRHLVRRRGQEARLRCSPMKGHSHVYWYRQLPEEGLKFMVYLQKENIIDESGMPKERFSAEFPKEGPSILRIQQVVRGDSAAYFCASSPPRGGLKNIQYFGAGTRLSVL.

This clone was seen once. The chain joins TRBV19 to TRBJ2-7, with unresolved D. This CDR3 comprises 15 residues. Looked up from germline, CDR1 is LNHDA and CDR2 is SQIVND (reference sequence). V was pared by 1 base and J by 0 bases, with 10 bases between. The CDR3 here is CASSIVGTSSYEQYF. The CDR3 DNA follows: TGTGCCAGTAGTATAGTAGGCACCAGCTCCTACGAGCAGTACTTC.

The J gene is TRBJ2-5, the V gene TRBV7-2, with a possible D match to TRBD2 (7 bases). CDR1 and CDR2 (germline): SGHTA, FQGNSA. The CDR3 consists of 13 residues. V was shortened by 3 bases and J by 4 bases, with 9 bases between the two germline ends. Written as DNA, the CDR3 is TGTGCCAGCAGCTTGGGGGGGCGAGAGACCCAGTACTTC. Protein product: CASSLGGRETQYF.

The rearrangement uses TRBV11-2 and TRBJ2-2; the D is unclear. Trimming took off 3 bases at V and 2 bases at J, with 4 bases between the two ends. The germline V gene encodes CDR1 SGHAT and CDR2 FQNNGV. The CDR3 is 13 amino acids. CDR3 in DNA: TGTGCCAGCAGCTTCTTTAACACCGGGGAGCTGTTTTTT. Residues: CASSFFNTGELFF.

The V gene is TRBV5-8, the J gene TRBJ1-2, with D maybe TRBD1 (6 bases). Trimming removed 2 bases at V and 6 bases at J, with 14 bases between. CDR3 length: 14 amino acids. Germline V lookup: CDR1 SGHTS, CDR2 YDEGEE. In DNA, the CDR3 is TGTGCCAGCAGCTTTAATGGCGGGGGCAATGGCTACACCTTC. Its protein product is CASSFNGGGNGYTF.

The chain joins TRBV23-1 to TRBJ1-1; no reliable D call. TRBV23-1 falls under the ORF class, with uncertain function. The CDR3 is made up of 11 amino acids. With 6 bases removed from V and 7 bases from J, the gap between germline ends came to 9 bases. The CDR3 protein is CASSRDREAFF. The DNA of the CDR3 is TGCGCCAGCAGCCGAGACCGTGAAGCTTTCTTT.

The CDR3 is CASSPERGGYTF. In nucleotides, the CDR3 is TGTGCCAGCAGCCCTGAAAGGGGTGGCTACACCTTC. The J gene is TRBJ1-2, the V gene TRBV7-2, with a possible D match to TRBD1 (5 bases). V was shortened by 5 bases and J by 7 bases, with 11 bases between the two germline ends. Looked up from germline, CDR1 is SGHTA and CDR2 is FQGNSA. The CDR3 is 12 amino acids.

The gene calls are TRBV5-4 and TRBJ1-4; D is perhaps TRBD1 (5 bases). CDR1 and CDR2 from the germline V gene are SGHNT and YYREEE (reference sequence). This CDR3 is built from 16 residues. V shed 1 base and J shed 4 bases, with 14 bases lying between them. CDR3 sequence reads: CASSLRGTGSNEKLFF. The CDR3 DNA is TGTGCCAGCAGCTTGCGGGGAACAGGTAGTAATGAAAAACTGTTTTTT.

V is TRBV7-9 and J is TRBJ2-3; D is possibly TRBD1 (5 bases). V was cut by 1 base and J by 0 bases, with 11 bases left in between. The CDR3 runs to 16 residues. Germline V gene lookup returns CDR1 SEHNR and CDR2 FQNEAQ (reference sequence). The DNA of the CDR3 is TGTGCCAGCAGCTTAGGCAGGGATTGGAGCACAGATACGCAGTATTTT. Residues: CASSLGRDWSTDTQYF.

The V call is TRBV28, the J call TRBJ2-4, with D possibly TRBD1 on 5 matching bases. The germline gives CDR1 MDHEN, CDR2 SYDVKM. The CDR3 runs to 17 residues. Trimming took 3 bases from V and 8 from J, leaving 23 bases between them. CDR3 in amino acids: CASSFGASDGVGDIQYF. The CDR3 DNA follows: TGTGCCAGCAGTTTTGGGGCTAGTGACGGCGTAGGGGACATTCAGTACTTC.

The chain recombines TRBV15 with TRBJ1-2; D is undetermined. The V gene's germline CDR1 is LNHNV and CDR2 YYDKDF (reference sequence). The CDR3 consists of 13 residues. The V end was cut by 0 bases, the J end by 8 bases, with 10 bases between. The CDR3 DNA sequence: TGTGCCACCAGCAGAGATAGCGGTGGCGGCTACACCTTC. This gives the protein CATSRDSGGGYTF.

This chain joins TRBV5-6 and TRBJ1-4; D remains unclear. CDR1 and CDR2 from the germline V gene are SGHDT and YYEEEE. The CDR3 has 16 residues. V was cut by 1 base and J by 4 bases, with 14 bases left in between. The CDR3 sequence is CASSLMSVGVNEKLFF. The CDR3 bases are TGTGCCAGCAGCTTGATGTCAGTTGGGGTTAATGAAAAACTGTTTTTT.

This clone has only a few counts. The chain joins TRBV6-5 to TRBJ2-4; the match to TRBD2 covers 12 bases. The CDR3 covers 14 residues. Germline assignment: CDR1 MNHEY and CDR2 SVGAGI. V was pared by 10 bases and J by 9 bases, with 10 bases of the junction left unmatched. CDR3 sequence reads: CATRTSGAGSIQYF. The CDR3 nucleotides are TGTGCCACCAGGACTAGCGGGGCAGGGAGCATTCAGTACTTC.

This clone was found a few times. V and J are TRBV7-3 and TRBJ2-7, with TRBD1 matching 7 bases. The germline CDR1 and CDR2 sequences are SGHTA and FQGTGA. This CDR3 region has 13 residues. Germline trimming cut 3 bases from V and 2 bases from J; bases unmatched to any gene: 1. The CDR3 nucleotides are TGTGCCAGCAGCTTTGGGACAGCCTACGAGCAGTACTTC. It translates to CASSFGTAYEQYF.

The gene calls are TRBV27 and TRBJ1-2; D unclear. The CDR3 has 13 residues. Germline values: CDR1 MNHEY, CDR2 SMNVEV (reference sequence). V shed 7 bases and J shed 5 bases, with 14 bases lying between them. The CDR3 is CASTPSMGYGYTF. The CDR3 DNA is TGTGCCAGCACCCCCTCGATGGGATATGGCTACACCTTC.

The chain carries TRBV6-9 and TRBJ2-7; no definite D call. Germline V gives CDR1 MNHGY, CDR2 SVAAGI. The CDR3 is 15 residues long. Trimming removed 5 bases at V and 2 bases at J, with 16 bases between. CDR3 protein: CASSEYEKGTYEQYF. Written as DNA, the CDR3 is TGTGCCAGCAGTGAATATGAAAAGGGCACCTACGAGCAGTACTTC.

This clone showed up just a few times. This chain uses TRBV6-5 with TRBJ2-7, with a tentative D call TRBD2 (6 bases). The CDR3 totals 14 residues. CDR1 is MNHEY and CDR2 is SVGAGI in the germline V gene. Trimming took 0 bases from V and 9 from J, leaving 15 bases between them. The CDR3 protein is CASSYSSGIVGQYF. The CDR3 region has the DNA TGTGCCAGCAGTTACTCTAGCGGCATTGTGGGGCAGTACTTC.

V gene TRBV11-1 combines with J gene TRBJ2-5; TRBD2 matches 7 bases. V gave up 2 bases and J gave up 5 bases; unmatched junction bases: 5. Germline CDR1 SGHAT, CDR2 FQDESV (reference sequence). This CDR3 region has 14 residues. The CDR3, as DNA: TGTGCCAGCAGCTTAATGTCTAGCGGCGAGACCCAGTACTTC. Encoded protein: CASSLMSSGETQYF.

The V and J genes are TRBV28 and TRBJ1-5; TRBD1 is a possible D gene (5 bases). Germline V gene sequence: CDR1 MDHEN, CDR2 SYDVKM. The CDR3 runs 17 residues. Trimming pared 5 bases from V and 2 bases from J, leaving 19 bases between. The CDR3 DNA follows: TGTGCCAGCAGTACCCCGCCCGGGGCGGTGGGCAATCAGCCCCAGCATTTT. Translated: CASSTPPGAVGNQPQHF. The full variable domain, rest sourced from reference TRBV28 and TRBJ1-5, is DVKVTQSSRYLVKRTGEKVFLECVQDMDHENMFWYRQDPGLGLRLIYFSYDVKMKEKGDIPEGYSVSREKKERFSLILESASTNQTSMYLCASSTPPGAVGNQPQHFGDGTRLSIL.